This TCR beta chain was observed in a study of regulatory T cells in long-lasting Graves disease. As to this clonotype: Antigen unknown.

Library construction for TCR beta used iRepertoire HTBI primers and Arm-PCR of CDR3 regions. TCRdb re-derived calls from the multiplex PCR reads in MiXCR, one entry per CDR3 protein. The sample comprises 350,000 to 550,000 distinct CDR3 sequences, about 16% of which are singletons, and roughly a sixth rests with the top ten. Specified time point: newly diagnosed GD, antithyroid drugs for less than 3 months. Following extraction of RNA from PBMCs, that RNA was used to make the TCR library. The V and J ends lost 3 bases and 4 bases, in that order; junction bases with no gene match: 6. CDR1 is KGHSH, CDR2 LQKENI, per germline. The CDR3 spans 15 residues. Broader study findings: Among samples with persistent disease, TRBV28, TRBJ1-2 and TRBJ2-5 were favored.

Separately, the same data were catalogued under a study of T cells in Graves' hyperthyroidism and ophthalmopathy. This second study notes: Blood also contained most expanded thyroid clonotypes above 0.001.

This clonotype was obtained from a woman in her thirties with Graves disease. The rearrangement links TRBV18 to TRBJ2-1, with 7 bases that match TRBD1. The sequenced sample was peripheral blood mononuclear cells (PBMCs), obtained at new diagnosis, from a patient treated with antithyroid drugs. CDR3 sequence: CASSPGTVIYNEQFF. The CDR3 DNA is TGTGCCAGCTCACCGGGGACAGTCATATACAATGAGCAGTTCTTC.